A single sample is the source of the 12 T cell receptor beta chains below, sequenced in a study of PD-1 blockade in classical Hodgkin lymphoma. Time point noted: cycle 4 day 1 (C4D1), after five to seven weeks of nivolumab. All the patients suffered relapse after autologous stem cell transplantation, and brentuximab vedotin exposure differed. Assay used: immunoSEQ multiplex PCR; TCRdb lists only in-frame clones, some missing. The profile covers some 19,000 clones, with more than 75% appearing a single time and less than 25% taken by the ten largest. This material consisted of peripheral blood mononuclear cells (PBMCs), taken before the fourth cycle of nivolumab. Every receptor here comes from a human donor with classical Hodgkin lymphoma.

The chain is built from TRBV10-1 and TRBJ1-3; no clear D gene. Germline V gene sequence: CDR1 WNHNN, CDR2 SYGVQD (reference sequence). The CDR3 loop spans 16 amino acids. The V end lost 4 bases, the J end lost 4 bases, and 17 bases lay between the germline ends. CDR3 sequence: CASSVPPRIEGNTIYF. CDR3 DNA sequence: TGCGCCAGCAGTGTACCCCCCCGGATAGAGGGAAACACCATATATTTT.

Worth noting for this clone: Germline and junction disagree at one end, which may indicate a read error. The CDR3 DNA reads TGTGCCACCAGCGGAGATGCAAACACCTGGACTAGCGGGAGTAGCACAGATACGCAGTATTTT. Protein sequence: CATSGDANTWTSGSSTDTQYF. The chain couples TRBV15 to TRBJ2-3; 13 nucleotides line up with TRBD2. The V gene's germline CDR1 is LNHNV and CDR2 YYDKDF (reference sequence). This CDR3 has 21 residues.

V gene TRBV4-3 combines with J gene TRBJ2-7; 12 bases line up with TRBD2. The CDR3 contains 15 residues. CDR1 and CDR2 (germline): LGHNA, YSLEER. J lost 12 bases, V lost 0 bases, and 9 bases had no gene match. DNA for the CDR3: TGCGCCAGCAGCCAAGATGCATCTGGACTAGCGGGACTGTACTTC. This encodes CASSQDASGLAGLYF.

The J gene is TRBJ1-2, the V gene TRBV5-1, with 8 nucleotides matching TRBD1. CDR3 length: 15 residues. The V and J ends lost 6 bases and 6 bases, in that order; junction bases with no gene match: 13. Germline lookup yields CDR1 SGHRS and CDR2 YFSETQ. This CDR3 reads CASTFRPQGANGYTF. CDR3 coding DNA: TGCGCCAGCACTTTTCGCCCTCAGGGGGCCAATGGCTACACCTTC.

The chain employs TRBV9 and TRBJ2-5; D gene uncertain. Germline V gene lookup returns CDR1 SGDLS and CDR2 YYNGEE. The CDR3 loop spans 14 amino acids. V lost 0 bases, J lost 4 bases, and 10 bases lay in between. The CDR3 nucleotides are TGTGCCAGCAGCGTAGGCATGGGATCAGAGACCCAGTACTTC. Translation gives CASSVGMGSETQYF.

This clone was found a few times. The chain joins TRBV4-3 to TRBJ2-2; the D gene is possibly TRBD2 (6 bases). With 4 bases removed from V and 6 bases from J, the gap between germline ends came to 9 bases. CDR1 LGHNA and CDR2 YSLEER come from the germline V gene. The CDR3 is made up of 13 amino acids. The CDR3 protein is CASSPPGAGELFF. In DNA, the CDR3 is TGCGCCAGCAGCCCACCGGGGGCCGGGGAGCTGTTTTTT.

The gene calls are TRBV2 and TRBJ2-5, with 7 bases aligning to TRBD2. Looked up from germline, CDR1 is SNHLY and CDR2 is FYNNEI. With V trimmed by 8 bases and J by 5 bases, 8 bases remained unmatched. This CDR3 comprises 13 residues. The CDR3 sequence: CASQFDGGETQYF. The CDR3 DNA follows: TGTGCCAGCCAATTCGACGGGGGGGAGACCCAGTACTTC.

This clone came up once. The chain employs TRBV4-3 and TRBJ1-5; perhaps TRBD1 as D (6 bases). This CDR3 is built from 14 residues. CDR1 LGHNA and CDR2 YSLEER come from the germline V gene. Deletions cut 1 base from V and 7 bases from J, with 11 bases between. The CDR3 DNA follows: TGCGCCAGCAGCCAAGGAACAGGGCGCCAGCCCCAGCATTTT. This translates into CASSQGTGRQPQHF.

The chain is built from TRBV5-4 and TRBJ1-1, with 9 bases that match TRBD1. The germline gives CDR1 SGHNT, CDR2 YYREEE (reference sequence). This CDR3 contains 14 residues. V lost 2 bases to trimming and J lost 6 bases; unmatched junction nucleotides: 5. The CDR3 loop reads CASSFFDRGAEAFF. The CDR3 region has the DNA TGTGCCAGCAGCTTTTTCGACAGGGGGGCTGAAGCTTTCTTT.

This rearrangement joins TRBV28 to TRBJ1-4, with D maybe TRBD1 (6 bases). V lost 5 bases and J lost 5, with 15 bases in between. The CDR3 consists of 15 residues. CDR1 and CDR2 from the germline V gene are MDHEN and SYDVKM. As DNA, the CDR3 is TGTGCCAGCAGTCAACAGGGCCTGGGGAATGAAAAACTGTTTTTT. Translated: CASSQQGLGNEKLFF. The full variable domain, completed using reference TRBV28 and TRBJ1-4, is DVKVTQSSRYLVKRTGEKVFLECVQDMDHENMFWYRQDPGLGLRLIYFSYDVKMKEKGDIPEGYSVSREKKERFSLILESASTNQTSMYLCASSQQGLGNEKLFFGSGTQLSVL.

The V call is TRBV29-1, the J call TRBJ2-7; 8 positions match TRBD2. Germline V gives CDR1 SQVTM, CDR2 ANQGSEA. The CDR3 spans 13 residues. J lost 9 bases, V lost 4 bases, and 11 bases had no gene match. The CDR3 coding sequence is TGCAGCGTTGGAGAAAGCGGGAGTGAGGTGCAGTACTTC. As protein: CSVGESGSEVQYF.

As DNA, the CDR3 is TGTGCCAGCAGCAGGACAGGGTCGAATTCACCCCTCCACTTT. It translates to CASSRTGSNSPLHF. The rearrangement links TRBV7-9 to TRBJ1-6; 8 bases line up with TRBD1. V was clipped by 5 bases and J by 7 bases; unmatched bases: 4. The germline CDR1 and CDR2 sequences are SEHNR and FQNEAQ (reference sequence). The CDR3 totals 14 residues.